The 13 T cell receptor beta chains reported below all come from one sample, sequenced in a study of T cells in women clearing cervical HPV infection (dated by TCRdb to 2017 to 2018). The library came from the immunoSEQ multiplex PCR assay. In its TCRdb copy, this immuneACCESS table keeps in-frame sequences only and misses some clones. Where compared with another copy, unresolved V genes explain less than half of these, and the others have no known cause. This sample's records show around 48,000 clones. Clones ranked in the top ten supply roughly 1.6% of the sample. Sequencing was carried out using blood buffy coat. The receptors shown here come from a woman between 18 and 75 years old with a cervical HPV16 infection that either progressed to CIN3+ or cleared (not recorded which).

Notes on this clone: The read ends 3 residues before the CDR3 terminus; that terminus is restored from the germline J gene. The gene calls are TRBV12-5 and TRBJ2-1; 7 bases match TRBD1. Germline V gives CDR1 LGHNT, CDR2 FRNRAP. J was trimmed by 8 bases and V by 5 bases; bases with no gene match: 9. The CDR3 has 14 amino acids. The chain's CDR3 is CASGPGTDVDEQFF. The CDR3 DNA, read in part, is TGTGCTAGTGGTCCCGGGACAGATGTGGATGAG. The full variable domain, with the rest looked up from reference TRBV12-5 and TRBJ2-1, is DARVTQTPRHKVTEMGQEVTMRCQPILGHNTVFWYRQTMMQGLELLAYFRNRAPLDDSGMPKDRFSAEMPDATLATLKIQPSEPRDSAVYFCASGPGTDVDEQFFGPGTRLTVL.

The DNA read from the CDR3 is TGTGCCTGGAGTGTACTGGGCGGGAGGTGGAACACCGGGGAG. Residues: CAWSVLGGRWNTGE. The complete CDR3 sequence is CAWSVLGGRWNTGELFF. The chain is built from TRBV30 and TRBJ2-2, with 8 bases matching TRBD2. With the read ending 3 residues before the CDR3 end, the germline J gene is used to fill in that end. V trimming: 0 bases; J trimming: 1 base; junction bases outside the gene matches: 7. The CDR3 length is 17 residues. Germline V gives CDR1 GTSNPN, CDR2 SVGIG (reference sequence).

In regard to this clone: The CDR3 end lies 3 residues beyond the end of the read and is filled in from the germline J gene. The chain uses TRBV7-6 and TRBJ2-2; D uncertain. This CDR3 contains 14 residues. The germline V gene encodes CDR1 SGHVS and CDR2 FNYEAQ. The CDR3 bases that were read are TGTGCCAGCAGCTTAACCCAGTTGGCGGTTGGG. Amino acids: CASSLTQLAVG. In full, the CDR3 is CASSLTQLAVGLFF.

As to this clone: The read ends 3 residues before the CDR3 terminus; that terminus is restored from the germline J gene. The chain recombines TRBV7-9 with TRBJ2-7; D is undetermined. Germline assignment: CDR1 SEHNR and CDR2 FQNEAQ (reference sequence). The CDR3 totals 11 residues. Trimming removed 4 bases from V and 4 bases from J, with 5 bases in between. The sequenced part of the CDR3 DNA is TGTGCCAGCAGCTCCCATTACGAG. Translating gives CASSSHYE. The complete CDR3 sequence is CASSSHYEQYF.

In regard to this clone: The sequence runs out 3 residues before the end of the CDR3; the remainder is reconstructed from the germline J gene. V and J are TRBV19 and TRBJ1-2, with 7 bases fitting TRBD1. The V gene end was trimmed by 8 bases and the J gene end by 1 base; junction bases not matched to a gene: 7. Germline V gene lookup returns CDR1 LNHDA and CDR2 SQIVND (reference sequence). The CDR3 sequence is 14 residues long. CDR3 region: CASEPRQGNYGYTF. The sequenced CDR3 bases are TGTGCCAGTGAGCCTCGACAGGGTAACTATGGC.

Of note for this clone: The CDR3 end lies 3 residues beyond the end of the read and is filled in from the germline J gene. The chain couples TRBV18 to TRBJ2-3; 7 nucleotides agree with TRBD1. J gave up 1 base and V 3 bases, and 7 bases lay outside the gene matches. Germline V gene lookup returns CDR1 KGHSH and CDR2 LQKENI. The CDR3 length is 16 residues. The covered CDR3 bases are TGTGCCAGCTCACCCTTACAGGGGCGGGGCACAGATACG. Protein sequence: CASSPLQGRGTDT. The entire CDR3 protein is CASSPLQGRGTDTQYF.

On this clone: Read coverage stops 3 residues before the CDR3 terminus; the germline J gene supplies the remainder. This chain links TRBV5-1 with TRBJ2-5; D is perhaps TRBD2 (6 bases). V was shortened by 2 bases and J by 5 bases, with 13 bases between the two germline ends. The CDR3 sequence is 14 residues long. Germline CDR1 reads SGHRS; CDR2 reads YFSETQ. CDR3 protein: CASSFSPGGETQYF. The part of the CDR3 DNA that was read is TGCGCCAGCAGCTTCTCCCCCGGGGGTGAGACC.

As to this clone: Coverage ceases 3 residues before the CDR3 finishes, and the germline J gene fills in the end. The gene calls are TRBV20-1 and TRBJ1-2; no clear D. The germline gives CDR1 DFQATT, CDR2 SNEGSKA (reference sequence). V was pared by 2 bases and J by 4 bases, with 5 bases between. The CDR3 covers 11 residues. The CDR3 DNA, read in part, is TGCAGTGCTAGACTCCCCTATGGC. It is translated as CSARLPYG. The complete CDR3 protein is CSARLPYGYTF.

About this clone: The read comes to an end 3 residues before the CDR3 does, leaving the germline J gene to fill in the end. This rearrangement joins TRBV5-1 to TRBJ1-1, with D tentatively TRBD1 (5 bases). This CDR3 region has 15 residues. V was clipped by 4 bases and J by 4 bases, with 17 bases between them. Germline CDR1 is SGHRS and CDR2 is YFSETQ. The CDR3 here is CASSAWGVGGTEAFF. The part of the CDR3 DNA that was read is TGCGCCAGCAGCGCCTGGGGGGTGGGGGGCACTGAA.

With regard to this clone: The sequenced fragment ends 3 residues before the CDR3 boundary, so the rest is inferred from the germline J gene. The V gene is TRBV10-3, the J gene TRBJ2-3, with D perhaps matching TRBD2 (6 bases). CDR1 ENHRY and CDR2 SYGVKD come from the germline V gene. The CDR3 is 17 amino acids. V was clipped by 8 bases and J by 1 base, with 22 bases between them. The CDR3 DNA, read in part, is TGTGCCATCTTTTCTCCAGCGGGCACGAGGGGCACAGATACG. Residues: CAIFSPAGTRGTDT. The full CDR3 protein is CAIFSPAGTRGTDTQYF.

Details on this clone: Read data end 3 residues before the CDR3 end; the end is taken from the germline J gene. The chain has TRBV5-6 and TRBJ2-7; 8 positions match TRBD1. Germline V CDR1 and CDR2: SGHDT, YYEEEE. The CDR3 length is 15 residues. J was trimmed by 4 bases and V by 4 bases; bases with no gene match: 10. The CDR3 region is CASSGGSDRGYEQYF. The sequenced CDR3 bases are TGTGCCAGCAGCGGGGGGTCAGACAGGGGTTACGAG.

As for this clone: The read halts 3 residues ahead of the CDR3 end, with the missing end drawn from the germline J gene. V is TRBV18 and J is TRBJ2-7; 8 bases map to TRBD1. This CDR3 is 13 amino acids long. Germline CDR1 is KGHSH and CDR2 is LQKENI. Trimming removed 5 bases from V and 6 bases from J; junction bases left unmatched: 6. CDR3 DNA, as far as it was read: TGTGCCAGCTCATCCGACAGGGGTCGCGAG. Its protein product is CASSSDRGRE. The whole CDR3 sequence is CASSSDRGREQYF.

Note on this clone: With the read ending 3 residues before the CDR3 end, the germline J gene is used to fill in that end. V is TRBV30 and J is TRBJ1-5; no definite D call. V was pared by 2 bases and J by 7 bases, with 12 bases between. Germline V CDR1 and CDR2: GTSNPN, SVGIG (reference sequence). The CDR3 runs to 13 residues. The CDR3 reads CAWSIGSRQPQHF. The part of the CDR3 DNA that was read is TGTGCCTGGAGTATCGGGTCGCGGCAGCCC.